These 17 T cell receptor beta chains came from one sample sequenced in a study of blood T cells in healthy people across ages (dated by TCRdb to between 2014 and 2016). To prepare the library, 5' RACE was applied. This sample was sequenced with an Illumina HiSeq 2500. A second PCR of roughly 6 to 11 cycles was run with a J-beta primer mix and a sample-barcoded 5' primer. Using fastp trimming at Q25 and MiXCR clonotype assembly, TCRdb reanalyzed the public sequencing data and kept in-frame beta chains. Duplicate CDR3 protein sequences are folded into a single record with the most common DNA and genes. This sample comprises 850,000 to 950,000 distinct CDR3 sequences, about 28% of them detected only once. 15% to 20% of the sample goes to the ten largest clones. Sequencing used blood. Receptors were obtained from an elderly woman in good health.

This clonotype was seen repeatedly, ten times or more. The chain employs TRBV11-2 and TRBJ2-7; D gene unclear. The CDR3 runs to 15 residues. CDR1 is SGHAT and CDR2 is FQNNGV in the germline V gene. The V and J ends lost 5 bases and 1 base respectively, with 15 bases between them. CDR3 DNA sequence: TGTGCCAGCAGCCCACCCATATCCCGATCCTACGAGCAGTACTTC. Its protein is CASSPPISRSYEQYF.

This clonotype has a count of ten or more. V and J are TRBV7-9 and TRBJ2-6; D is ambiguous. The germline gives CDR1 SEHNR, CDR2 FQNEAQ (reference sequence). V was trimmed by 2 bases and J by 0 bases, leaving 8 bases between them. The CDR3 is made up of 16 amino acids. The CDR3 loop is CASSLIVGSGANVLTF. The DNA for the CDR3 is TGTGCCAGCAGCTTAATCGTCGGCTCTGGGGCCAACGTCCTGACTTTC. Together with reference TRBV7-9 and TRBJ2-6, the CDR3 gives the full variable domain: DTGVSQNPRHKITKRGQNVTFRCDPISEHNRLYWYRQTLGQGPEFLTYFQNEAQLEKSRLLSDRFSAERPKGSFSTLEIQRTEQGDSAMYLCASSLIVGSGANVLTFGAGSRLTVL.

This clonotype appeared a single time. The gene calls are TRBV5-1 and TRBJ2-2; tentative D call: TRBD2 (5 bases). Germline V gene data show CDR1 as SGHRS and CDR2 as YFSETQ. The V end was cut by 8 bases, the J end by 3 bases, with 17 bases between. The CDR3 is 15 amino acids. CDR3 sequence (DNA): TGCGCCAGTAAATCCCTTAGCGACTACACCGGGGAGCTGTTTTTT. This gives the protein CASKSLSDYTGELFF. The full variable domain, its missing parts supplied by reference TRBV5-1 and TRBJ2-2, is KAGVTQTPRYLIKTRGQQVTLSCSPISGHRSVSWYQQTPGQGLQFLFEYFSETQRNKGNFPGRFSGRQFSNSRSEMNVSTLELGDSALYLCASKSLSDYTGELFFGEGSRLTVL.

The chain joins TRBV5-1 to TRBJ2-4; no clear D gene. The J call may be faulty, since TRBJ2-7 better matches the DNA end. The length of the CDR3 is 12 residues. CDR1 and CDR2 (germline): SGHRS, YFSETQ. CDR3 sequence reads: CASSPGEFEQYF. In DNA form, the CDR3 reads TGCGCCAGCAGCCCAGGAGAGTTCGAGCAGTACTTC.

A note on this clonotype: This clone may be a read error of a much larger clone one base away. The rearrangement links TRBV18 to TRBJ2-5, with D tentatively TRBD2 (5 bases). Germline V lookup: CDR1 KGHSH, CDR2 LQKENI. V shed 5 bases and J shed 11 bases, with 15 bases lying between them. The CDR3 runs to 12 residues. The DNA of the CDR3 is TGTGCCAGCTCAACTAGTCGCAATGAGCAGTACTTC. This gives the protein CASSTSRNEQYF.

This clonotype was counted at least ten times. The rearrangement uses TRBV2 and TRBJ2-5; maybe TRBD2 (7 bases). The CDR3 totals 15 residues. The ends were cut back, 8 bases at V and 4 bases at J, with 20 bases in the middle. CDR1 is SNHLY, CDR2 FYNNEI, per germline. CDR3: CASSKGGATRETQYF. The CDR3 bases are TGTGCCAGCTCCAAAGGGGGGGCCACCCGAGAGACCCAGTACTTC.

This clonotype was detected only a few times. The gene calls are TRBV24-1 and TRBJ1-5, with D uncertain. This CDR3 contains 15 residues. Trimming left V 3 bases short and J 2 bases short, with 10 bases between. Looked up from germline, CDR1 is KGHDR and CDR2 is SFDVKD. The CDR3: CATSDNYHGNQPQHF. CDR3 nucleotides: TGTGCCACCAGTGATAATTACCATGGCAATCAGCCCCAGCATTTT.

The chain carries TRBV20-1 and TRBJ1-3, with 8 nucleotides matching TRBD1. Germline V gene lookup returns CDR1 DFQATT and CDR2 SNEGSKA (reference sequence). The CDR3 spans 20 residues. V was pared by 2 bases and J by 1 base, with 19 bases of the junction left unmatched. Here the CDR3 DNA reads TGCAGTGCTAGAAAGCCGCCCGGACAGGGTATTAGAGGATCTGGAAACACCATATATTTT. Encoded protein: CSARKPPGQGIRGSGNTIYF.

The V call is TRBV7-2, the J call TRBJ1-6; D is uncertain. The CDR3 is made up of 12 amino acids. CDR1 is SGHTA and CDR2 is FQGNSA in the germline V gene. V was pared by 4 bases and J by 12 bases, with 10 bases between. CDR3 loop: CASSSTARPLHF. The CDR3 DNA is TGTGCCAGCAGCTCGACGGCCAGACCCCTCCACTTT.

This clonotype occurred many times. The J gene is TRBJ2-5, the V gene TRBV12-3 or TRBV12-4, with 13 positions matching TRBD2. Trimming at V came to 5 bases and at J to 5 bases, leaving 5 bases not matched to a gene. The CDR3 contains 15 residues. CDR3 loop: CASSILAGGLETQYF. The CDR3 nucleotides read TGTGCCAGCAGTATACTAGCGGGGGGGCTGGAGACCCAGTACTTC.

The table lists this clonotype with many counts. The chain joins TRBV18 to TRBJ1-4, with a possible D match to TRBD1 (5 bases). Germline V CDR1 and CDR2: KGHSH, LQKENI. This CDR3 is built from 15 residues. Trimming left V 8 bases short and J 0 bases short, with 13 bases between. The CDR3 loop is CASRMQGSTNEKLFF. The CDR3 nucleotides are TGTGCCAGCCGCATGCAGGGATCAACTAATGAAAAACTGTTTTTT.

In this sample, this clonotype turned up a few times. The gene calls are TRBV7-9 and TRBJ1-2; D perhaps matches TRBD1 (5 bases). The germline gives CDR1 SEHNR, CDR2 FQNEAQ (reference sequence). The germline V and J ends were trimmed by 3 bases and 5 bases, with 13 bases remaining between them. The CDR3 is 14 residues long. The chain's CDR3 is CASSFEGREYGYTF. Written as DNA, the CDR3 is TGTGCCAGCAGCTTTGAGGGGCGGGAATATGGCTACACCTTC. Supplemented by reference TRBV7-9 and TRBJ1-2, the full variable domain reads DTGVSQNPRHKITKRGQNVTFRCDPISEHNRLYWYRQTLGQGPEFLTYFQNEAQLEKSRLLSDRFSAERPKGSFSTLEIQRTEQGDSAMYLCASSFEGREYGYTFGSGTRLTVV.

This clonotype has ten or more counts. The germline gene is not matched at one end of the junction; a read error may be the cause. The gene calls are TRBV7-2 and TRBJ2-5, with 9 bases matching TRBD2. There are 14 residues in the CDR3. Germline V lookup: CDR1 SGHTA, CDR2 FQGNSA. The CDR3 spells CASGLAGVLETQYF. The CDR3 coding sequence is TGTGCCAGCGGCTTAGCGGGGGTCTTAGAGACCCAGTACTTC.

The gene calls are TRBV5-1 and TRBJ2-1; the D is unclear. The CDR3 loop spans 15 amino acids. Deletions cut 0 bases from V and 2 bases from J, with 9 bases between. Germline loops: CDR1 SGHRS, CDR2 YFSETQ. DNA of the CDR3: TGCGCCAGCAGCTTGGTAGGTAAACCCTACAATGAGCAGTTCTTC. This gives the protein CASSLVGKPYNEQFF.

The rearrangement links TRBV6-5 to TRBJ1-6, with 8 positions matching TRBD1. This CDR3 has 20 residues. The ends lost 2 bases at V and 1 base at J; junction bases unmatched: 13. Per the germline V gene, CDR1 is MNHEY and CDR2 is SVGAGI. CDR3 amino acids: CASSYAIVSGGASYNSPLHF. The CDR3 nucleotides read TGTGCCAGCAGTTACGCGATCGTTTCAGGGGGCGCATCCTATAATTCACCCCTCCACTTT.

This clonotype occurred a few times. CDR3 nucleotides: TGTGCCAGCAGCTTAGGTCGTGCGGGGGATTCCTACGAGCAGTACTTC. Amino acids: CASSLGRAGDSYEQYF. V gene TRBV7-2 combines with J gene TRBJ2-7; TRBD2 matches 7 bases. With 1 base clipped from V and 1 base from J, the junction kept 7 bases outside the gene matches. This CDR3 spans 16 amino acids. Per the germline V gene, CDR1 is SGHTA and CDR2 is FQGNSA.

At least ten counts were recorded for this clonotype. The chain combines TRBV12-3 or TRBV12-4 with TRBJ2-1; TRBD2 aligns across 9 bases. V lost 0 bases, J lost 8 bases, and 5 bases stayed unmatched. The CDR3 spans 15 residues. The CDR3 sequence is CASSLAAGGPDEQFF. The CDR3 nucleotides are TGTGCCAGCAGTTTAGCGGCGGGGGGGCCGGATGAGCAGTTCTTC.